The present T cell receptor (beta chain) was sequenced within a study of T cells in Graves' hyperthyroidism and ophthalmopathy (dated by TCRdb to 2018 to 2020). About the full investigation: To identify TCR V-J signatures that set the groups apart, the researchers used a discovery cohort of 100 patients, made up of fewer than 50 with Graves' ophthalmopathy and about 55 with stable Graves' hyperthyroidism. An independent validation cohort of around 20 hyperthyroidism patients and about 16 patients who later progressed to ophthalmopathy tested prospective prediction of ophthalmopathy. The roughly 100 discovery patients were randomly divided into training and test sets at a 7:3 ratio. In six Graves' hyperthyroidism patients, the study also compared T-cell repertoires from thyroid tissue with T-cell repertoires from blood. Following sampling, methimazole starting at 30 mg daily was given to hyperthyroidism patients, and high-dose intravenous methylprednisolone was given to ophthalmopathy patients. TCR Vbeta CDR3 sequencing of approximately 140 peripheral blood samples (roughly 43 ophthalmopathy, about 75 hyperthyroidism and roughly 17 progressor patients) is reported in the paper.

Reading from cysteine to phenylalanine, the CDR3 counts 12 amino acids. The sequence is cut down to CDR3 DNA, 36 bases in frame from base 1. Looking up the germline V gene yields CDR1 KGHDR and CDR2 SFDVKD. V loses 9 bases at its end and J loses 5 bases; junction bases beyond the gene matches: 2. The TCR beta CDR3 regions were amplified from RNA transcripts. The TCR CDR3 was subjected to a first round of RT-PCR using the HTBI primer set and the Qiagen OneStep RT-PCR kit. The libraries were constructed in a second round of multiplex PCR and then size-selected and purified. The libraries were sequenced on an Illumina HiSeq2000 using paired-end 100 bp reads. The original pipeline was this. SOAPnuke was used to process the raw data, with reads discarded if the reads contained adapters or uncalled bases, had a mean Phred below 15, or lacked an exact constant-primer or identifier match. COPE v1.2.5 was used to merge the high-quality paired reads, and each unique nucleotide sequence was defined as a clonotype. MiTCR v1.1 was used to align clonotypes to the IMGT TRBV, TRBD and TRBJ reference segments. Only V-J combinations with frequency above 0.0001, covering about 99% of repertoires, were analysed. A TCS score was defined as the ratio of F50 (clonal expansion) to E x V (chaos), with BLOSUM62-based TCRdist applied between CDR3 peptides within each V-J. Welch's t-statistics and random forest reduced 500 to 650 V-J features to 13, which were used in a naive Bayes classifier (R e1071). The similarity between thyroid and blood repertoires was quantified using the Morisita-Horn index. The public reads were reprocessed in TCRdb via fastp at Q25 and MiXCR, keeping in-frame beta chains. Records with the same CDR3 protein are collapsed into one entry carrying the most frequent genes and DNA. The V and J calls come from TCRdb's annotation, not from the publication. This sample lists 500,000 to 800,000 distinct CDR3 sequences; about 45% were detected once. The ten biggest clones cover more than 7% of the sample.

Exclusion was applied to patients with uncontrolled infections, other autoimmune diseases, pregnancy or lactation. Clinical symptoms, serum thyroxine and TRAb, thyroid ultrasound, and orbital computed tomography formed the basis for the diagnoses. Total RNA was extracted with Trizol reagent, and quality was checked on an Agilent 2100 Bioanalyzer. On the study overall, not on this receptor specifically: In cross-validation, a model built on a 13 V-J signature told ophthalmopathy apart from stable hyperthyroidism with roughly 87% sensitivity and roughly 82% specificity, and in testing the same model reached 80%/75%. Sample size was not statistically predetermined, and investigators were not blinded to group allocation. In validation, the model predicted progression to ophthalmopathy with over 65% sensitivity and 72% to 85% specificity, a median of around six months before onset. Most expanded thyroid clonotypes (frequency above 0.001) were also found in blood, which suggests that blood repertoires may mirror thyroid immune responses.

This clonotype was observed many times. Its antigen has not been determined. No base quality information exists; no much larger clone differs at one position. Rearrangement joined TRBV24-1 to TRBJ1-5; TRBD1 aligns with 8 central bases. The receptor was isolated from an adult man with Graves' disease, either hyperthyroidism or ophthalmopathy (not recorded which). Sequenced sample: peripheral blood or thyroid tissue (not recorded which). The CDR3 amino acid sequence is: CATGTGDQPQHF. The DNA is TGTGCCACCGGGACAGGCGATCAGCCCCAGCATTTT.